One and the same sample provided the 10 T cell receptor beta chains below, sequenced in a study of shared clonotypes between healthy human individuals. Naive CD8 isolation took CD45RO-negative cells positively selected for CCR7 and excluded terminally differentiated effector memory CD45RA+ cells. Using immunoSEQ multiplex PCR, the repertoire was profiled, and TCRdb retains in-frame clones only, with some absent. This table has about 2,200,000 clones, about 93% appearing once. The sequencing input was naive CD8+ T cells from PBMCs. Every receptor here comes from a man aged 18 to 30 in good health. Some clones in this sample may be carry-over from other donors' samples.

This chain joins TRBV7-9 and TRBJ2-7; D is unresolved. CDR1 and CDR2 (germline): SEHNR, FQNEAQ (reference sequence). Between the trimmed V and J ends, which lost 5 bases and 3 bases, there was a span of 11 bases. The CDR3 covers 13 residues. For the CDR3, the DNA is TGTGCCAGCAGCCCCCCCAGCTTCTACGAGCAGTACTTC. Protein: CASSPPSFYEQYF.

The chain combines TRBV28 with TRBJ2-1; TRBD2 agrees at 15 bases. The germline V gene has CDR1 MDHEN and CDR2 SYDVKM. This CDR3 is 15 amino acids long. Trimming at V came to 4 bases and at J to 10 bases, leaving 5 bases not matched to a gene. Written as DNA, the CDR3 is TGTGCCAGCAGTTCGCGGACTAGCGGGAGGGGAGAGCAGTTCTTC. As protein: CASSSRTSGRGEQFF.

J is TRBJ1-1 and V is TRBV29-1; no clear D gene. The CDR3 spans 11 residues. Looked up from germline, CDR1 is SQVTM and CDR2 is ANQGSEA. The V end lost 8 bases, the J end lost 1 base, and 8 bases lay between the germline ends. Here the CDR3 reads CSTPANTEAFF. The CDR3 DNA sequence: TGCAGCACCCCAGCGAACACTGAAGCTTTCTTT.

This clone was seen just once. The chain is built from TRBV28 and TRBJ2-2; maybe TRBD2 (5 bases). Germline assignment: CDR1 MDHEN and CDR2 SYDVKM. The CDR3 spans 14 residues. V gave up 3 bases and J gave up 6 bases, with 11 bases separating them. In DNA, the CDR3 is TGTGCCAGCAGTTTCCGACTCGGGGCCGGGGAGCTGTTTTTT. Amino acid sequence: CASSFRLGAGELFF.

The rearrangement links TRBV7-8 to TRBJ2-3; 7 bases map to TRBD2. This CDR3 has 16 residues. J was trimmed by 0 bases and V by 1 base; bases with no gene match: 4. The germline V gene has CDR1 SGHVS and CDR2 FQNEAQ. The CDR3 is CASSLGGGGSTDTQYF. CDR3 nucleotides: TGTGCCAGCAGCTTAGGCGGGGGAGGAAGCACAGATACGCAGTATTTT.

The chain links TRBV4-3 to TRBJ2-7; the D is unclear. Germline CDR1 and CDR2: LGHNA and YSLEER. This CDR3 has 16 amino acids. Trimming pared 0 bases from V and 2 bases from J, leaving 14 bases between. The CDR3 DNA is TGCGCCAGCAGCCAAGATTATGGCGGAGATCCCTACGAGCAGTACTTC. Translating it yields CASSQDYGGDPYEQYF.

V usage is TRBV28 and J usage is TRBJ2-3, with a tentative D call TRBD2 (6 bases). Germline lookup yields CDR1 MDHEN and CDR2 SYDVKM. This CDR3 contains 15 residues. V lost 1 base to trimming and J lost 10 bases, with 18 bases between them. This chain's CDR3 is CASSLFVGGGSAQYF. In DNA form, the CDR3 reads TGTGCCAGCAGTTTATTTGTTGGAGGAGGGTCGGCGCAGTATTTT.

The rearrangement joins TRBV29-1 to TRBJ2-1, with 10 bases aligning to TRBD2. The CDR3 is made up of 14 amino acids. Germline CDR1 is SQVTM and CDR2 is ANQGSEA. With V trimmed by 4 bases and J by 12 bases, 12 bases remained unmatched. In DNA form, the CDR3 reads TGCAGCGTTGCGGGGAGTCTAGCGGGAGTTGGGCAGTTCTTC. It specifies CSVAGSLAGVGQFF.

This rearrangement joins TRBV2 to TRBJ2-3; the D gene could be TRBD1 or TRBD2 (6 bases each). V was shortened by 8 bases and J by 1 base, with 10 bases between the two germline ends. This CDR3 region has 13 residues. Germline CDR1 is SNHLY and CDR2 is FYNNEI. CDR3 sequence reads: CASRRGGTDTQYF. CDR3 in DNA: TGTGCCAGCCGGAGGGGGGGCACAGATACGCAGTATTTT.

The chain has TRBV4-1 and TRBJ2-7, with 8 bases that match TRBD2. V lost 0 bases to trimming and J lost 2 bases; unmatched junction nucleotides: 6. The CDR3 loop spans 16 amino acids. Germline V gene lookup returns CDR1 MGHRA and CDR2 YSYEKL. The CDR3 reads CASSQDFTSGTYEQYF. The CDR3 DNA is TGCGCCAGCAGCCAAGATTTCACTAGCGGAACCTACGAGCAGTACTTC.